Sequencing of this TCR beta chain was carried out in a study of T-cell memory formation after mild COVID-19. About the study: TCR clusters showed largely donor specificity.

5'RACE primed from the constant segment yielded TCR alpha and TCR beta cDNA libraries bearing sample barcodes and UMIs. One entry per CDR3 protein results from TCRdb running MiXCR on the 5' RACE reads. Of hundreds of thousands of distinct CDR3 sequences in the sample, about a sixth were seen once. The length of the CDR3 is 12 residues. Per germline, CDR1 MDHEN and CDR2 SYDVKM. Trimming removed 10 bases from V and 5 bases from J, with 11 bases in between. Material: PBMCs or a T cell subset sorted from them (not recorded which). The clonotype was recovered from a man younger than 35 who had mild COVID-19 (a few samples of this study predate the infection). Cell type and time point are not known. The rearrangement uses TRBV28 and TRBJ1-4; D is undetermined. DNA of the CDR3: TGTGCCATCTACGACGGGAATGAAAAACTGTTTTTT. Amino acids: CAIYDGNEKLFF.